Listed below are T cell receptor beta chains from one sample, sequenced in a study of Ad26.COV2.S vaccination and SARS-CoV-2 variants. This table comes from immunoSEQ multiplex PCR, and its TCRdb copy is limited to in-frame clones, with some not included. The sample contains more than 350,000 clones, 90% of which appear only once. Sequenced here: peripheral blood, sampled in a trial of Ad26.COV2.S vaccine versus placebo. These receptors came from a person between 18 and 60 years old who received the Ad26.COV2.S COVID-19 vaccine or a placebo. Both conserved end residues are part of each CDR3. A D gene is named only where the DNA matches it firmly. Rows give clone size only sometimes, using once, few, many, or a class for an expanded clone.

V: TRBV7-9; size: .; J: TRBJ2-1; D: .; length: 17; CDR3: CASSPHVFGGSYNEQFF; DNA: TGTGCCAGCAGCCCGCATGTTTTTGGGGGCTCCTACAATGAGCAGTTCTTC
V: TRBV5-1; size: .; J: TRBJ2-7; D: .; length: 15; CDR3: CASSLDREALYEQYF; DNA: TGCGCCAGCAGCTTGGACAGGGAAGCACTCTACGAGCAGTACTTC
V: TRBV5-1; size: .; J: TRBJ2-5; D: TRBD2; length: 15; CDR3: CASSPGTSVTQTQYF; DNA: TGCGCCAGCAGCCCAGGGACTAGCGTAACCCAGACCCAGTACTTC
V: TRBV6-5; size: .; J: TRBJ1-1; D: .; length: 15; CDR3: CASKGGTDRFSAAFF; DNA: TGTGCCAGCAAAGGGGGAACCGACAGGTTTAGTGCAGCTTTCTTT
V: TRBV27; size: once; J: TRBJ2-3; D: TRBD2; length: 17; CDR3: CASSSTTSAGVTDTQYF; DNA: TGTGCCAGCAGTTCAACCACTAGTGCGGGGGTCACAGATACGCAGTATTTT
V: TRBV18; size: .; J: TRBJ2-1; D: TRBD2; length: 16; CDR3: CASSPPSSGTYNEQFF; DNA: TGTGCCAGCTCACCACCGTCTAGCGGGACCTACAATGAGCAGTTCTTC
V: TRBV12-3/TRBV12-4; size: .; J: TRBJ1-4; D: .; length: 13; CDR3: CASSFQGHEKLFF; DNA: TGTGCCAGCAGTTTTCAAGGGCATGAAAAACTGTTTTTT
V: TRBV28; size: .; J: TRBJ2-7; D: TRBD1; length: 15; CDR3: CASSQGDSLGGEQYF; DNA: TGTGCCAGCAGTCAGGGGGACAGCCTGGGCGGGGAGCAGTACTTC
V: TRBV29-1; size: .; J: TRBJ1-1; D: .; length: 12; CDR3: CSAIGQTTEAFF; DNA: TGCAGCGCCATAGGACAGACCACTGAAGCTTTCTTT
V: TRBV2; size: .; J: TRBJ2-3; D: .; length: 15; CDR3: CASSEVASRTDTQYF; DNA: TGTGCCAGCAGTGAAGTGGCATCCCGCACAGATACGCAGTATTTT
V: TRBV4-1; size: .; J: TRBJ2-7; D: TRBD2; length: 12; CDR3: CASSSGTNEQYF; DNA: TGCGCCAGCAGCTCAGGGACTAACGAGCAGTACTTC
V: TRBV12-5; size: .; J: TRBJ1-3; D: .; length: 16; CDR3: CASGSQGNHPGNTIYF; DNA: TGTGCTAGTGGTTCACAGGGTAACCACCCTGGAAACACCATATATTTT
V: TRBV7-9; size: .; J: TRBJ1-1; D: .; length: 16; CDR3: CASSLGEQGLGTEAFF; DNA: TGTGCCAGCAGCTTAGGCGAACAGGGACTCGGTACTGAAGCTTTCTTT
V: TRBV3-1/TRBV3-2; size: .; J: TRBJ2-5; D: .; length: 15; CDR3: CASSQQGTLWETQYF; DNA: TGTGCCAGCAGCCAACAGGGGACCCTTTGGGAGACCCAGTACTTC
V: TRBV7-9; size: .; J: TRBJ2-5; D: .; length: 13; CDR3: CASRQRGGETQYF; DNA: TGTGCCAGCAGACAGCGAGGAGGAGAGACCCAGTACTTC